This T cell receptor (beta chain) was captured in a study of shared clonotypes between healthy human individuals. Unmatched junction bases numbered 5, after V lost 4 bases and J lost 1 base. CDR1 is SGHNT, CDR2 YENEEA, per germline. The CDR3 length is 15 residues. The table came from immunoSEQ multiplex PCR; TCRdb's copy has only in-frame clones and leaves some out. The sample records around 600,000 clones, approximately 97% being singletons. Study donors comprised healthy, HIV-negative adults devoid of recent acute infection or vaccination. The investigators split CD4+ cells into a CD45RA+ naive subset and a CD45RA-negative memory subset. Comments on this clone: Its matching antigen is unknown.

Study-wide findings and caveats: Across a handful of donors, naive CD4 shared 5% to 6%, naive CD8 3% to 3.5%, memory CD4 roughly 2.2%, memory CD8 under 0.5%.

The chain employs TRBV11-3 and TRBJ2-7; 9 nucleotides agree with TRBD1. The source material was naive CD4+ T cells sorted from blood. The subset: CD45RA+ positively selected. This sequence originates from a woman aged 25-40 years in good health. DNA for the CDR3: TGTGCCAGCAGCTCCGGGACAGGGCCATCCTACGAGCAGTACTTC. Its protein is CASSSGTGPSYEQYF.